This T cell receptor (beta chain) was recovered during a study of blood T cell repertoires in COVID-19. V lost 4 bases, J lost 7 bases, and 12 bases stayed unmatched. Germline V gene sequence: CDR1 SGHAT, CDR2 FQNNGV. The length of the CDR3 is 15 residues. A few counts support this clone. Profiling relied on immunoSEQ multiplex PCR, and the TCRdb table lists in-frame clones only, not all of them. The sample holds approximately 150,000 clones, more than 90% seen once. The receptor comes from a man between 60 and 75 years old with active or convalescent COVID-19. Sequenced: peripheral blood. The chain employs TRBV11-2 and TRBJ2-7; 8 positions agree with TRBD1. The CDR3 bases are TGTGCCAGCAGCTGGGGACCGGACAGGGCTTGGGAGCAGTACTTC. This translates into CASSWGPDRAWEQYF.